The 14 T cell receptor beta chains presented below share a single source sample, sequenced in a study of human CD8 memory T cell subsets. The authors made TCR beta libraries using UMI-labeled 5' RACE. TCRdb reanalyzed the 5' RACE reads and collapses them to one entry per CDR3 protein, without DNA. This table lists fewer than 15,000 distinct CDR3 sequences. The sequenced material came from CD8+ T cells from PBMCs. The receptors stem from a human donor in good health.

The chain links TRBV20-1 to TRBJ2-7. This CDR3 region has 17 residues. Germline CDR1 DFQATT, CDR2 SNEGSKA (reference sequence). The CDR3: CSARLSWVESISYEQYF.

This rearrangement joins TRBV9 to TRBJ2-3. Germline lookup yields CDR1 SGDLS and CDR2 YYNGEE. This CDR3 comprises 13 residues. CDR3 protein: CASSSWGTDTQYF.

The CDR3 loop reads CASSFVGTGLETQYF. This rearrangement joins TRBV7-9 to TRBJ2-5; TCRdb picks TRBD1, but there is no DNA to check that call. The CDR3 runs to 15 residues. Germline assignment: CDR1 SEHNR and CDR2 FQNEAQ (reference sequence).

The chain uses TRBV11-2 and TRBJ2-5; TCRdb proposes TRBD1, but this gene call is untestable without DNA. Germline loops: CDR1 SGHAT, CDR2 FQNNGV. This CDR3 spans 15 amino acids. CDR3 loop: CASSLDRGRQETQYF.

J is TRBJ2-1 and V is TRBV9. This CDR3 is built from 15 residues. Germline CDR1 is SGDLS and CDR2 is YYNGEE. CDR3: CASSDAGGAYNEQFF.

The rearrangement uses TRBV27 and TRBJ2-7; the D call of TRBD2 rests on TCRdb alone, since no DNA is present to check it. Germline V gene data show CDR1 as MNHEY and CDR2 as SMNVEV (reference sequence). This CDR3 is built from 14 residues. CDR3 sequence: CASSLGISGNEQYF.

This chain joins TRBV6-2 or TRBV6-3 and TRBJ1-5; TCRdb proposes TRBD1, but this gene call is untestable without DNA. The CDR3 covers 14 residues. CDR1 is MNHEY and CDR2 is SVGEGT in the germline V gene. The chain's CDR3 is CASSPDSRNQPQHF.

The V gene is TRBV28, the J gene TRBJ2-3; the TCRdb call, TRBD1, lacks DNA for checking. This CDR3 is 15 amino acids long. Germline lookup yields CDR1 MDHEN and CDR2 SYDVKM. CDR3 region: CASSNSQGIPDTQYF. The whole variable domain, filled in from reference TRBV28 and TRBJ2-3, reads DVKVTQSSRYLVKRTGEKVFLECVQDMDHENMFWYRQDPGLGLRLIYFSYDVKMKEKGDIPEGYSVSREKKERFSLILESASTNQTSMYLCASSNSQGIPDTQYFGPGTRLTVL.

This chain joins TRBV5-8 and TRBJ1-2; TCRdb's D call of TRBD1 is untestable without DNA. The CDR3 is made up of 15 amino acids. Germline CDR1 reads SGHTS; CDR2 reads YDEGEE. CDR3 protein: CASSLRTGRSYGYTF.

This clonotype shows up as large (0.1 to 1%) by frequency. The rearrangement joins TRBV7-6 to TRBJ1-2. The CDR3 sequence is 14 residues long. Germline loops: CDR1 SGHVS, CDR2 FNYEAQ. The CDR3 spells CASSLEAQSYGYTF.

The rearrangement joins TRBV14 to TRBJ2-1; TCRdb proposes TRBD2, but this gene call is untestable without DNA. Germline values: CDR1 SGHDN, CDR2 FVKESK. This CDR3 contains 14 residues. CDR3 region: CASWPAGGPNEQFF. The full variable domain, its missing parts supplied by reference TRBV14 and TRBJ2-1, is EAGVTQFPSHSVIEKGQTVTLRCDPISGHDNLYWYRRVMGKEIKFLLHFVKESKQDESGMPNNRFLAERTGGTYSTLKVQPAELEDSGVYFCASWPAGGPNEQFFGPGTRLTVL.

V is TRBV4-3 and J is TRBJ2-1; TCRdb picks TRBD2, but there is no DNA to check that call. Germline V gives CDR1 LGHNA, CDR2 YSLEER. The CDR3 is 15 amino acids. The CDR3 protein is CASSQDGTSGNEQFF.

The V and J genes are TRBV5-6 and TRBJ1-5. The CDR3 is made up of 14 amino acids. Germline V CDR1 and CDR2: SGHDT, YYEEEE. This chain's CDR3 is CASSFYGANQPQHF.

The chain combines TRBV7-6 with TRBJ2-1; no DNA is available, so the TRBD1 call from TCRdb remains unchecked. The CDR3 is 17 amino acids. Germline V CDR1 and CDR2: SGHVS, FNYEAQ. The CDR3 here is CASSPGGLSSSYNEQFF. Full variable domain (outside the CDR3, taken from reference TRBV7-6 and TRBJ2-1): GAGVSQSPRYKVTKRGQDVALRCDPISGHVSLYWYRQALGQGPEFLTYFNYEAQQDKSGLPNDRFSAERPEGSISTLTIQRTEQRDSAMYRCASSPGGLSSSYNEQFFGPGTRLTVL.